The next 26 T cell receptor beta chains were all read from a single sample in a study of cytotoxic CD8 clonotypes in ibrutinib-treated CLL. TCRdb keeps only in-frame clones here, not all; method: immunoSEQ multiplex PCR. The data contain around 25,000 clones, 69% of them singletons. Source: PBMCs, taken at disease progression, from a patient treated with ibrutinib. All receptors derive from a human donor with chronic lymphocytic leukemia.

The chain links TRBV6-6 to TRBJ2-7; D may be TRBD1 or TRBD2 (5 bases each). Trimming took off 6 bases at V and 3 bases at J, with 12 bases between the two ends. Germline V gene data show CDR1 as MNHNY and CDR2 as SVGAGI (reference sequence). The CDR3 runs 13 residues. CDR3 sequence: CASRSGAYYEQYF. The CDR3 DNA follows: TGTGCCAGCAGATCCGGGGCCTACTACGAGCAGTACTTC.

The V call is TRBV9, the J call TRBJ1-2; possibly TRBD1 for D (5 bases). Germline V gives CDR1 SGDLS, CDR2 YYNGEE. CDR3 length: 15 amino acids. The V gene lost 3 bases and the J gene lost 2 bases, with 14 bases spanning the gap. The CDR3 protein is CASSASTEGNYGYTF. CDR3 in DNA: TGTGCCAGCAGCGCTTCGACAGAAGGGAACTATGGCTACACCTTC.

The gene calls are TRBV5-1 and TRBJ1-5; TRBD1 matches 7 bases. CDR1 and CDR2 (germline): SGHRS, YFSETQ. The CDR3 covers 15 residues. After removal of 0 bases from V and 1 base from J, the junction contained 1 base not matched to a gene. CDR3: CASSLETGSNQPQHF. In nucleotides, the CDR3 is TGCGCCAGCAGCTTGGAGACAGGGAGCAATCAGCCCCAGCATTTT.

The chain couples TRBV6-5 to TRBJ2-5; 14 bases are shared with TRBD2. CDR1 and CDR2 (germline): MNHEY, SVGAGI. This CDR3 comprises 14 residues. V lost 6 bases and J lost 5; bases outside the gene matches: 2. The chain's CDR3 is CASSRTSGGETQYF. The CDR3 DNA reads TGTGCCAGCAGCCGGACTAGCGGGGGGGAGACCCAGTACTTC.

This clone was observed a handful of times. The rearrangement uses TRBV27 and TRBJ2-1, with TRBD2 matching 9 bases. V was clipped by 5 bases and J by 7 bases; unmatched bases: 6. The CDR3 sequence is 14 residues long. CDR1 and CDR2 from the germline V gene are MNHEY and SMNVEV (reference sequence). CDR3 sequence: CASSLGLAINEQFF. CDR3 DNA sequence: TGTGCCAGCAGTCTAGGACTAGCGATTAATGAGCAGTTCTTC.

This chain uses TRBV5-1 with TRBJ1-3; a possible D gene is TRBD1 (6 bases). This CDR3 comprises 15 residues. V lost 0 bases and J lost 2, with 9 bases in between. Germline V gene sequence: CDR1 SGHRS, CDR2 YFSETQ. The CDR3 is CASSLDQGPGNTIYF. DNA for the CDR3: TGCGCCAGCAGCTTGGACCAGGGGCCTGGAAACACCATATATTTT.

The CDR3 region is CASSNRYEQYF. In nucleotides, the CDR3 is TGTGCCAGCAGCAATAGATACGAGCAGTACTTC. V is TRBV7-9 and J is TRBJ2-7; D is ambiguous. Per the germline V gene, CDR1 is SEHNR and CDR2 is FQNEAQ (reference sequence). V gave up 5 bases and J gave up 4 bases, with 6 bases separating them. This CDR3 has 11 residues.

V usage is TRBV15 and J usage is TRBJ1-1, with D possibly TRBD1 on 6 matching bases. From germline, CDR1 is LNHNV and CDR2 YYDKDF (reference sequence). The CDR3 contains 16 residues. Trimming took 3 bases from V and 1 from J, leaving 15 bases between them. This CDR3 is CATSRGSGVGNTEAFF. The CDR3 region has the DNA TGTGCCACCAGCAGGGGCTCAGGGGTGGGGAACACTGAAGCTTTCTTT.

This chain joins TRBV5-4 and TRBJ2-5; D is possibly TRBD1 (5 bases). The CDR3 consists of 14 residues. With 6 bases removed from V and 5 bases from J, the gap between germline ends came to 17 bases. The V gene's germline CDR1 is SGHNT and CDR2 YYREEE (reference sequence). As DNA, the CDR3 is TGTGCCAGCACCCCCGGCAGGGCAGGGGAGACCCAGTACTTC. Translation gives CASTPGRAGETQYF.

The J gene is TRBJ1-5, the V gene TRBV7-8; a possible D gene is TRBD1 (6 bases). V dropped 5 bases and J dropped 11 bases, with 19 bases sitting between them. The germline gives CDR1 SGHVS, CDR2 FQNEAQ. The CDR3 is made up of 14 amino acids. The CDR3 reads CASSATTGTATQHF. In DNA, the CDR3 is TGTGCCAGCAGCGCCACTACAGGGACTGCGACCCAGCATTTT.

The chain combines TRBV4-1 with TRBJ2-1, with a tentative D call TRBD2 (5 bases). CDR1 is MGHRA and CDR2 is YSYEKL in the germline V gene. This CDR3 comprises 15 residues. V lost 5 bases to trimming and J lost 4 bases, with 15 bases between them. Here the CDR3 reads CASSLTASQYNEQFF. Written as DNA, the CDR3 is TGCGCCAGCAGCTTAACGGCTAGCCAATACAATGAGCAGTTCTTC.

This chain uses TRBV29-1 with TRBJ1-1, with a tentative D call TRBD1 (5 bases). V was shortened by 6 bases and J by 6 bases, with 14 bases between the two germline ends. CDR3 length equals 12 residues. The germline CDR1 and CDR2 sequences are SQVTM and ANQGSEA. CDR3 nucleotides: TGCAGCGTCACCACAGGCCCCCCTGAAGCTTTCTTT. Protein: CSVTTGPPEAFF.

This clone showed up many times. The genes are TRBV7-7 and TRBJ2-7, with 7 bases fitting TRBD1. The CDR3 length is 13 residues. Germline lookup yields CDR1 SSHAT and CDR2 FNYEAQ (reference sequence). V trimming: 5 bases; J trimming: 6 bases; junction bases outside the gene matches: 7. As DNA, the CDR3 is TGTGCCAGCAGCGAGGGGGCGCGAGGCGAGCAGTACTTC. As protein: CASSEGARGEQYF.

The CDR3 protein is CASSTYGGNTEAFF. Written as DNA, the CDR3 is TGTGCCAGCAGCACCTACGGGGGGAACACTGAAGCTTTCTTT. This chain links TRBV5-4 with TRBJ1-1, with D possibly matching TRBD1 (5 bases). Trimming took off 4 bases at V and 1 base at J, with 11 bases between the two ends. Looked up from germline, CDR1 is SGHNT and CDR2 is YYREEE (reference sequence). The CDR3 has 14 residues.

A word on this clone: Other DNA sequences in the sample encode the same CDR3. CDR3 sequence reads: CASSFGEGAAYEQYF. CDR3 bases: TGTGCCAGCAGCTTCGGAGAGGGGGCCGCCTACGAGCAGTACTTC. V is TRBV7-6 and J is TRBJ2-7, with 7 bases that match TRBD1. The J segment lost 2 bases and the V segment lost 3 bases, leaving 7 bases of the junction unmatched. CDR1 SGHVS and CDR2 FNYEAQ come from the germline V gene. The CDR3 consists of 15 residues.

The chain links TRBV10-2 to TRBJ2-3; 8 nucleotides match TRBD2. The CDR3 sequence is 15 residues long. In germline, CDR1 is WSHSY, CDR2 SAAADI. Losses at the gene ends were 6 bases for V and 4 bases for J; bases not matched to a gene: 9. DNA for the CDR3: TGCGCCAGCAGAAGCGGGACTAGTGGGGCAGATACGCAGTATTTT. Its translation is CASRSGTSGADTQYF.

This clone was found a few times. This chain uses TRBV13 with TRBJ2-2; the D gene could be TRBD1 or TRBD2 (5 bases each). Trimming cost V 5 bases and J 1 base, with 8 bases left between them. This CDR3 has 14 residues. Germline CDR1 and CDR2: PRHDT and FYEKMQ (reference sequence). The CDR3 nucleotides read TGTGCCAGCAGCCAGAGGGGGAACACCGGGGAGCTGTTTTTT. This sequence encodes CASSQRGNTGELFF.

This chain uses TRBV29-1 with TRBJ1-2; D gene uncertain. The CDR3 totals 13 residues. V dropped 3 bases and J dropped 4 bases, with 12 bases sitting between them. The germline gives CDR1 SQVTM, CDR2 ANQGSEA. The chain's CDR3 is CSVDSGGFYGYTF. Written as DNA, the CDR3 is TGCAGCGTTGATAGCGGCGGGTTCTATGGCTACACCTTC.

This chain connects TRBV2 to TRBJ1-6; 10 nucleotides align to TRBD1. The CDR3 length is 14 residues. J gave up 10 bases and V 6 bases, and 6 bases lay outside the gene matches. Per the germline V gene, CDR1 is SNHLY and CDR2 is FYNNEI. The CDR3 nucleotides are TGTGCCAGCAGGGGGGACAGGGGACTATCACCCCTCCACTTT. It translates to CASRGDRGLSPLHF.

The chain employs TRBV30 and TRBJ2-7; D gene uncertain. V was shortened by 2 bases and J by 4 bases, with 9 bases between the two germline ends. Germline-derived CDR1 and CDR2 are GTSNPN and SVGIG (reference sequence). CDR3 length: 12 amino acids. The CDR3 DNA reads TGTGCCTGGAGTCTGTGGGGATACGAGCAGTACTTC. Translating gives CAWSLWGYEQYF.

By sample fraction, this clone is medium-sized. The chain employs TRBV6-1 and TRBJ1-5; perhaps TRBD1 as D (5 bases). The germline CDR1 and CDR2 sequences are MNHNS and SASEGT. V was trimmed by 5 bases and J by 0 bases, leaving 11 bases between them. CDR3 size: 15 residues. CDR3 residues: CASSRPGNSNQPQHF. CDR3 in DNA: TGTGCCAGCAGTCGACCAGGGAATAGCAATCAGCCCCAGCATTTT.

This clone was seen a few times. The genes are TRBV7-9 and TRBJ1-2; D possibly corresponds to TRBD1 (6 bases). The V end lost 6 bases, the J end lost 6 bases, and 17 bases lay between the germline ends. Per the germline V gene, CDR1 is SEHNR and CDR2 is FQNEAQ (reference sequence). CDR3 length: 14 residues. CDR3 loop: CASRLPRQGHGYTF. In DNA, the CDR3 is TGTGCCAGCAGGTTACCCAGGCAGGGGCATGGCTACACCTTC. Full variable domain (remainder filled in from reference TRBV7-9 and TRBJ1-2): DTGVSQNPRHKITKRGQNVTFRCDPISEHNRLYWYRQTLGQGPEFLTYFQNEAQLEKSRLLSDRFSAERPKGSFSTLEIQRTEQGDSAMYLCASRLPRQGHGYTFGSGTRLTVV.

The chain carries TRBV4-3 and TRBJ1-4; D possibly corresponds to TRBD1 (5 bases). The V end lost 0 bases, the J end lost 7 bases, and 12 bases lay between the germline ends. CDR3 length: 15 residues. Germline CDR1 reads LGHNA; CDR2 reads YSLEER. CDR3 sequence reads: CASSQEGTQGEKLFF. The CDR3, as DNA: TGCGCCAGCAGCCAAGAAGGGACCCAAGGTGAAAAACTGTTTTTT.

This chain uses TRBV10-2 with TRBJ1-5, with D hard to call. V was shortened by 8 bases and J by 2 bases, with 7 bases between the two germline ends. CDR1 and CDR2 (germline): WSHSY, SAAADI. This CDR3 has 12 amino acids. The CDR3 DNA is TGCGCCAGCCGAGCAGGCAATCAGCCCCAGCATTTT. Amino acids: CASRAGNQPQHF.

The genes are TRBV15 and TRBJ1-1; the D gene is possibly TRBD1 (6 bases). The CDR3 runs to 14 residues. The V end lost 3 bases, the J end lost 1 base, and 9 bases lay between the germline ends. Germline V lookup: CDR1 LNHNV, CDR2 YYDKDF (reference sequence). The CDR3, as DNA: TGTGCCACCAGCAGCGGGGGCCCGAACACTGAAGCTTTCTTT. Amino acids: CATSSGGPNTEAFF.

The rearrangement joins TRBV27 to TRBJ1-2; maybe TRBD1 (6 bases). The V and J ends lost 6 bases and 4 bases respectively, with 18 bases between them. CDR1 MNHEY and CDR2 SMNVEV come from the germline V gene (reference sequence). CDR3 length: 15 residues. As DNA, the CDR3 is TGTGCCAGCAGCCAAACAGGGAGGGAGCTCTATGGCTACACCTTC. Its protein is CASSQTGRELYGYTF.